The clone carrying this T cell receptor beta chain came up many times. Antigen specificity is unknown. TCRdb re-called the 5' RACE reads with MiXCR, one entry per CDR3 protein. In the table there are some 250,000 distinct CDR3 sequences, roughly 8.6% of which are singletons. These data originate in a study of CD8 T cells in ankylosing spondylitis. Germline CDR1 SGHTA, CDR2 FQGNSA. With V trimmed by 6 bases and J by 5 bases, 10 bases remained unmatched. The CDR3 is made up of 15 amino acids. Findings and limits, study-wide: Certain motif variants had earlier been reported in reactive arthritis synovial fluid and blood. Disease-associated clonotypes exhibited CD8+ identity and were relatively infrequent in peripheral blood. Roughly eight highly homologous variants made up a TCR beta motif that seemed to typify ankylosing spondylitis blood.

Sequenced input: blood, either unsorted or a sorted T cell fraction (not recorded which). This clonotype originated in a male donor with ankylosing spondylitis or in good health (not recorded which). This chain connects TRBV7-2 to TRBJ2-5; 9 bases are a match to TRBD2. For the CDR3, the DNA is TGTGCCAGCAGGCGAAGTGGACTAGCGACGGAGACCCAGTACTTC. It is translated as CASRRSGLATETQYF.